A selection of T cell receptor beta chains follows, all from one sample in a study of lymphopenia after photon versus proton radiotherapy. Clones were read by immunoSEQ multiplex PCR, and TCRdb kept only the in-frame ones, dropping some. The table shows fewer than 25,000 clones, with about four fifths occurring only once. Sequencing was performed on peripheral blood, taken from a patient treated with photon-based radiotherapy. The source is a man in his forties or fifties with gastric cancer. The CDR3 runs from the conserved cysteine through the conserved F or W. A D gene is named only where the DNA matches it firmly. A row's size may be missing; if present it is once, few, many or a size class.

TRBV2	TRBD2	-	TRBJ2-7	CASSDQTSGGYEQYF	TGTGCCAGCAGTGACCAGACTAGCGGGGGATACGAGCAGTACTTC
TRBV5-1	-	-	TRBJ1-2	CASSPTPNYGYTF	TGCGCCAGCAGCCCGACACCTAACTATGGCTACACCTTC
TRBV7-8	-	-	TRBJ1-6	CASSVQQSSYNSPLHF	TGTGCCAGCAGCGTCCAACAGAGCTCCTATAATTCACCCCTCCACTTT
TRBV18	-	-	TRBJ1-1	CASSKDPGGTEAFF	TGTGCCAGCTCAAAGGACCCTGGGGGCACTGAAGCTTTCTTT
TRBV7-3	-	-	TRBJ2-1	CASSPAGTTNEQFF	TGTGCCAGCAGCCCCGCCGGGACCACCAATGAGCAGTTCTTC
TRBV19	-	-	TRBJ1-1	CASSSEVSTEAFF	TGTGCCAGTAGTTCGGAGGTAAGCACTGAAGCTTTCTTT
TRBV5-1	-	-	TRBJ1-4	CASSVGRGQGEKLFF	TGCGCCAGCAGCGTAGGCCGGGGACAAGGTGAAAAACTGTTTTTT
TRBV7-2	-	-	TRBJ2-5	CATSRAGGETQYF	TGTGCCACCTCTCGAGCCGGAGGAGAGACCCAGTACTTC
TRBV9	-	-	TRBJ1-3	CASSTSNLGNTIYF	TGTGCCAGCAGCACCTCGAACCTTGGAAACACCATATATTTT
TRBV30	-	once	TRBJ1-5	CAWTPVGGGNQPQHF	TGTGCCTGGACCCCCGTGGGGGGGGGCAATCAGCCCCAGCATTTT
TRBV5-1	-	-	TRBJ1-1	CASSLAGLRIMNTEAFF	TGCGCCAGCAGCTTGGCCGGGCTACGAATCATGAACACTGAAGCTTTCTTT
TRBV7-3	-	-	TRBJ1-6	CASSPGGRVGPLHF	TGTGCCAGCAGCCCGGGGGGCCGTGTTGGGCCCCTCCACTTT
TRBV5-1	-	-	TRBJ1-5	CASSLGGTDSNQPQHF	TGCGCCAGCAGCTTGGGGGGAACTGATAGCAATCAGCCCCAGCATTTT
TRBV6-5	-	-	TRBJ2-5	CATRGSWRETQYF	TGTGCCACCCGTGGCAGTTGGAGGGAGACCCAGTACTTC
TRBV30	-	few	TRBJ2-2	CAWSRPPNTGELFF	TGTGCCTGGAGTCGGCCCCCAAACACCGGGGAGCTGTTTTTT
TRBV13	TRBD2	-	TRBJ2-1	CASSLGSGGTNEQFF	TGTGCCAGCAGCTTAGGTAGCGGGGGGACCAATGAGCAGTTCTTC
TRBV19	-	once	TRBJ2-2	CASSIARTGELFF	TGTGCCAGTAGTATAGCAAGGACCGGGGAGCTGTTTTTT
TRBV18	-	-	TRBJ1-1	CASSGGEGTEAFF	TGTGCCAGCTCAGGTGGGGAGGGGACTGAAGCTTTCTTT
TRBV7-9	TRBD1	-	TRBJ2-3	CASSSGQGHTDTQYF	TGTGCCAGCAGCTCCGGACAGGGCCACACAGATACGCAGTATTTT
TRBV7-9	TRBD1	-	TRBJ1-2	CASSLQTGGYGYTF	TGTGCCAGCAGCCTACAGACAGGGGGATACGGCTACACCTTC
TRBV10-3	-	-	TRBJ2-1	CAISDRGGGNEQFF	TGTGCCATCAGTGATAGAGGGGGTGGGAATGAGCAGTTCTTC
TRBV6-1	TRBD2	-	TRBJ2-1	CASSEVLPGLAGGYNEQFF	TGTGCCAGCAGTGAGGTCCTCCCGGGACTAGCGGGGGGATACAATGAGCAGTTCTTC
TRBV6-6	-	-	TRBJ1-1	CATLKNTEAFF	TGTGCCACGCTCAAGAACACTGAAGCTTTCTTT
TRBV27	TRBD1	-	TRBJ1-1	CASSSPNRGDTEAFF	TGTGCCAGCAGTTCCCCAAACAGGGGGGACACTGAAGCTTTCTTT
TRBV9	-	-	TRBJ2-3	CASSGSGLPDTQYF	TGTGCCAGCAGCGGTTCGGGACTGCCAGATACGCAGTATTTT
TRBV5-1	-	-	TRBJ2-5	CASTPNRYQETQYF	TGCGCCAGCACCCCAAACAGGTACCAAGAGACCCAGTACTTC
TRBV5-1	-	-	TRBJ1-4	CASSLAPGANNEKLFF	TGCGCCAGCAGCTTGGCCCCCGGGGCTAATAATGAAAAACTGTTTTTT
TRBV19	-	-	TRBJ1-4	CASSRTGGDEKLFF	TGTGCCAGTAGTAGGACTGGAGGGGATGAAAAACTGTTTTTT
TRBV18	-	-	TRBJ1-4	CASSPRATGSNEKLFF	TGTGCCAGCTCACCCCGCGCCACCGGCTCGAATGAAAAACTGTTTTTT
TRBV7-2	TRBD1	-	TRBJ2-4	CASSLGDRLAKNIQYF	TGTGCCAGCAGCTTAGGGGACAGACTAGCCAAAAACATTCAGTACTTC
TRBV11-1	-	few	TRBJ2-1	CASSNTGSSYNEQFF	TGTGCCAGCAGCAACACAGGGAGTAGTTACAATGAGCAGTTCTTC
TRBV4-2	TRBD2	-	TRBJ2-3	CASSQGRWTSGASTDTQYF	TGTGCCAGCAGCCAAGGTCGCTGGACTAGCGGGGCTAGCACAGATACGCAGTATTTT
TRBV10-3	TRBD1	-	TRBJ2-3	CAITRDRLTSSTDTQYF	TGTGCCATCACCCGGGACAGGCTCACTTCTAGCACAGATACGCAGTATTTT
TRBV13	TRBD1	-	TRBJ2-5	CASSLGDRGQETQYF	TGTGCCAGCAGCTTGGGGGACAGGGGGCAAGAGACCCAGTACTTC
TRBV5-4	-	-	TRBJ1-2	CASSLPLDTNYGYTF	TGTGCCAGCAGCTTACCCCTCGACACCAACTATGGCTACACCTTC
TRBV9	-	-	TRBJ1-2	CASSLNYGYTF	TGTGCCAGCAGCCTTAACTATGGCTACACCTTC
TRBV7-2	-	-	TRBJ1-5	CASSSNRGNQPQHF	TGTGCCAGCAGCTCTAATAGGGGAAACCAGCCCCAGCATTTT
TRBV5-1	TRBD2	-	TRBJ2-5	CASSKTGTTQETQYF	TGCGCCAGCAGCAAAACCGGGACTACCCAAGAGACCCAGTACTTC
TRBV18	TRBD1	few	TRBJ1-2	CASSPGTDYGYTF	TGTGCCAGCTCACCAGGGACAGACTATGGCTACACCTTC
TRBV7-9	-	-	TRBJ1-2	CASSLSYRDGYTF	TGTGCCAGCAGCTTATCGTATAGGGATGGCTACACCTTC
TRBV19	TRBD1	-	TRBJ1-2	CASSMDRANRGYTF	TGTGCCAGTAGTATGGACAGGGCCAATCGGGGCTACACCTTC
TRBV27	TRBD1	-	TRBJ1-5	CASSSQGAWNQPQHF	TGTGCCAGCAGCTCACAGGGGGCATGGAATCAGCCCCAGCATTTT
TRBV12-1	-	-	TRBJ1-1	CASSLGDTAGNTEAFF	TGTGCCAGCAGCTTGGGGGACACTGCGGGAAACACTGAAGCTTTCTTT
TRBV25-1	-	-	TRBJ1-6	CASSEGTNSPLHF	TGTGCCAGCAGTGAGGGAACCAATTCACCCCTCCACTTT
TRBV7-9	-	-	TRBJ1-1	CASSKEIGNTEAFF	TGTGCCAGCAGCAAAGAGATAGGGAACACTGAAGCTTTCTTT
TRBV7-9	-	-	TRBJ1-4	CASSDNQEINEKLFF	TGTGCCAGCAGCGATAATCAGGAGATTAATGAAAAACTGTTTTTT